This TCR beta chain was sequenced during a study of patients and donors after allogeneic stem cell transplantation (dated by TCRdb to the early 2020s). Libraries were made using RT-PCR. For sequencing, a NextSeq 550 was employed. TCRdb trimmed the raw reads at Q25, called clones with MiXCR and kept productive beta chains. Every distinct CDR3 protein forms one entry, paired with its most common genes and DNA. The table for this sample lists 390,000 or so distinct CDR3 sequences; 16% of them were counted only once. 6% to 8% of the sample is in the top ten clones. This clonotype was seen only a few times. No antigen is known for it. Base qualities are missing; no much larger clone stands one base away. V and J are truncated by 4 bases and 7 bases respectively, leaving an intervening sequence of 8 bases. From the cysteine through the phenylalanine, the CDR3 covers 12 amino acids. Here the CDR3 DNA is all that survives: 36 bases in frame from base 1. Sequences SGDLS (CDR1) and YYNGEE (CDR2) are obtained from the germline V gene.

Sequenced input: blood, either unsorted or a sorted T cell fraction (not recorded which). This clonotype was sampled from a human donor who was either an allogeneic HSCT recipient or a stem cell or donor lymphocyte infusion donor (not recorded which). It is not recorded whose cells these are; they may come from a transplant donor. The rearranged segments are TRBV9 and TRBJ2-2, with the D gene not clear enough to name. The DNA is as follows: TGTGCCAGCAGCTCGGAGAGCGGGGAGCTGTTTTTT. Its protein product is CASSSESGELFF.